This T cell receptor beta chain was sequenced for a study of vaccination effects on CD4 cells after COVID-19 (dated by TCRdb to between 2021 and 2023). Background for the entire study: To identify antigen-specific CD4+ T cell clonotypes by their expansion, the ViraFEST assay first stimulated PBMC with viral peptide pools and then applied TCR sequencing. Cultures from other donors in the study were sequenced with the Oncomine TCR Beta short-read assay on an Illumina iSeq 100. Three convalescent patients were sampled early (day +14) and late (day +241, +227, +161 respectively) after vaccination. SARS-CoV-2 spike-specific CD4+ TCR repertoires from before and after mRNA vaccination were compared in COVID-19 convalescent patients and in infection-naive vaccine recipients. Under 2.5 million PBMC per well were cultured with 9 to 10 ug/ml peptides in IMDM containing 5% human AB serum, roughly 10 IU/ml IL-2 and gentamicin. The full study included 9 to 10 COVID-19 convalescent patients and several SARS-CoV-2-naive healthy vaccine recipients. Across the study, the median time from the second dose to post-vaccine sampling was 72 days (range 14 to 241).

This clone occurred a few times. No cognate antigen has been identified for it. There are no base qualities to consult, and no much larger clone falls within one base. CDR1 MDHEN and CDR2 SYDVKM were looked up in the germline V gene. The CDR3 measures 12 amino acids from cysteine to phenylalanine. The sequence is cut down to CDR3 DNA, 36 bases in frame from base 1. V and J lose 2 bases and 11 bases, and a span of 10 bases separates them. The library relied on the immunoSEQ multiplex PCR assay. DNA from the CD4+ T cells that had been cultured and isolated underwent TCR beta CDR3 sequencing. Regarding the original processing steps: The analysis removed non-productive TCR sequences, trimmed reads to the CDR3 region, and retained only CDR3s that were 7 or more amino acids long. The MANAFEST web app was used to identify antigen-specific clonotypes by comparing expansion in peptide wells with expansion in reference cultures. To count as positive, a clone had to show expansion at FDR<0.05 compared with the reference and with all other wells, an odds ratio above 5, and a frequency above 0.1% in two replicate wells. A clonotype was defined as cross-reactive if the clonotype was significantly expanded both in SARS-CoV-2 spike wells and in at least one common cold coronavirus spike condition. CDR3 similarity was assessed by Levenshtein distance with the stringdist R package, and unrooted trees were built with ape in R 3.6.1. TCRdb obtained this table from immuneACCESS and retained in-frame rearrangements with V and J assigned. These tables miss some clones; where compared with another copy, unresolved V genes account for less than half of the shortfall, and the remainder is unexplained. The V and J calls and clone size are taken from that table; D and trimming were inferred from the DNA. This sample lists some 50,000 clones; over 60% were detected once. Roughly 5.2% of the sample goes to the ten largest clones.

Here is what the overall study found, with its caveats: The study was limited by a small number of convalescent patients and lacked early post-infection timepoints. At late post-vaccination timepoints, both infection-induced and vaccine-induced clones showed marked clonal contraction, consistent with waning T cell responses. In convalescent patients, the post-vaccine spike-reactive repertoire consisted mainly of new vaccine-induced clones, largely distinct from infection-induced clones.

After approximately 11 days of culture, CD4+ T cells were isolated with the EasySep CD4+ T cell isolation kit. PCR-confirmed SARS-CoV-2 infection had occurred in convalescent patients between March and December 2020, before the Alpha, Beta and Delta variants emerged in the United States. Each participant received two doses of an mRNA SARS-CoV-2 vaccine, either BNT162b2 or mRNA-1273. On days 3 and 7, half of the culture medium was replaced with fresh IL-2-containing medium. Unless noted otherwise, every peptide stimulation condition was cultured in triplicate wells. Using Ficoll-Paque Plus gradient centrifugation, PBMC were separated from whole blood and then either used fresh or cryopreserved at -140C. The QIAamp micro DNA kit was used to extract genomic DNA from the cultured CD4+ T cells.

The rearrangement combines TRBV28 with TRBJ1-5, and the D gene may be TRBD1, 6 bases matching. The specimen was CD4+ T cells from PBMCs cultured without peptide, collected after COVID-19 vaccination. This clonotype was obtained from a human donor who had a prior SARS-CoV-2 infection. The DNA reads as follows: TGTGCCAGCAGTTTAATAGGGGGTACCCAGCATTTT. It is translated as CASSLIGGTQHF.